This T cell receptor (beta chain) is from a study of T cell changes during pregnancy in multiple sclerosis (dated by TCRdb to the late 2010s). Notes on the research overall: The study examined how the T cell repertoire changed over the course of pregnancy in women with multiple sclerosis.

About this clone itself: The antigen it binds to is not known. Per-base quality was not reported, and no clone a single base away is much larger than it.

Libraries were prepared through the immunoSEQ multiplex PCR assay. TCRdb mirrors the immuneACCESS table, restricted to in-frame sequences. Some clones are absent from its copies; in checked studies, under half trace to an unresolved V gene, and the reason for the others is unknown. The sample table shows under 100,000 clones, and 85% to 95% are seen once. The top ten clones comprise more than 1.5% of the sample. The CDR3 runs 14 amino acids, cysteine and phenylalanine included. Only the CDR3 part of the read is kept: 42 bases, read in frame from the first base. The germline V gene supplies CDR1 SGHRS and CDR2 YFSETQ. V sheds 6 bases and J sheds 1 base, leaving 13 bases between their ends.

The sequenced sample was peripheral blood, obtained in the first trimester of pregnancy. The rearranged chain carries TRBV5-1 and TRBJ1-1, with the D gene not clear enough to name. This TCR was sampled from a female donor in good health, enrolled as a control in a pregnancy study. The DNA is TGCGCCAGCAACCCGGGAGGGCCGAACACTGAAGCTTTCTTT. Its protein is CASNPGGPNTEAFF.